This passage covers 10 T cell receptor beta chains from one sample sequenced in a study of OX40 agonist ivuxolimab in advanced cancers. The method was immunoSEQ multiplex PCR; TCRdb's version includes in-frame clones alone and lacks a portion of them. The profile covers some 99,000 clones, with roughly 88% appearing a single time and around 1.5% taken by the ten largest. The sequences come from CD4+ or CD8+ T cells sorted from blood, collected in a trial of the OX40 agonist ivuxolimab. These receptors all come from an adult with an advanced solid tumor such as melanoma, head and neck, liver or kidney cancer.

The chain has TRBV4-2 and TRBJ2-7, with D unresolved. Germline CDR1 reads LGHNA; CDR2 reads YNFKEQ. V was cut by 1 base and J by 6 bases, with 22 bases left in between. The CDR3 sequence is 17 residues long. The CDR3 reads CASSQVFAGSAWGEQYF. The CDR3, as DNA: TGTGCCAGCAGCCAAGTTTTTGCCGGGTCCGCGTGGGGCGAGCAGTACTTC.

V usage is TRBV7-8 and J usage is TRBJ1-2; 8 nucleotides line up with TRBD1. From germline, CDR1 is SGHVS and CDR2 FQNEAQ. Trimming took 2 bases from V and 4 from J; bases not matched to a gene: 6. The CDR3 runs 15 residues. CDR3 in DNA: TGTGCCAGCAGCTTAAAACAGGGGGGGTTCTATGGCTACACCTTC. Translation: CASSLKQGGFYGYTF.

V is TRBV19 and J is TRBJ2-7; TRBD1 or TRBD2 may be the D gene (5 bases each). Deletions cut 3 bases from V and 0 bases from J, with 12 bases between. CDR1 LNHDA and CDR2 SQIVND come from the germline V gene (reference sequence). The CDR3 extends over 15 amino acids. The CDR3 bases are TGTGCCAGTAGTATGTCCCGGGACCACTCCTACGAGCAGTACTTC. Protein: CASSMSRDHSYEQYF. Full variable domain (missing parts from reference TRBV19 and TRBJ2-7): DGGITQSPKYLFRKEGQNVTLSCEQNLNHDAMYWYRQDPGQGLRLIYYSQIVNDFQKGDIAEGYSVSREKKESFPLTVTSAQKNPTAFYLCASSMSRDHSYEQYFGPGTRLTVT.

The chain links TRBV10-3 to TRBJ1-1; a weak D match, TRBD1 (5 bases). V lost 4 bases and J lost 6, with 15 bases in between. The CDR3 totals 14 residues. The V gene's germline CDR1 is ENHRY and CDR2 SYGVKD. CDR3 DNA: TGTGCCATCAGTGTTACCAGGGAATTAGCTGAAGCTTTCTTT. This translates into CAISVTRELAEAFF.

The J gene is TRBJ1-4, the V gene TRBV6-6; D uncertain. V was cut by 2 bases and J by 5 bases, with 12 bases left in between. Germline lookup yields CDR1 MNHNY and CDR2 SVGAGI (reference sequence). CDR3 size: 15 residues. CDR3 coding DNA: TGTGCCAGCAGTTACACGGCCGGGCCAAATGAAAAACTGTTTTTT. It codes for CASSYTAGPNEKLFF.

This chain joins TRBV6-1 and TRBJ1-2; TRBD1 matches 7 bases. V lost 2 bases and J lost 7; bases outside the gene matches: 4. The CDR3 consists of 13 residues. The germline gives CDR1 MNHNS, CDR2 SASEGT. CDR3 nucleotides: TGTGCCAGCAGTGAACAGGGGGATGGTGGCTACACCTTC. As protein: CASSEQGDGGYTF.

The V and J genes are TRBV7-2 and TRBJ1-2, with D maybe TRBD1 (6 bases). In germline, CDR1 is SGHTA, CDR2 FQGNSA. The length of the CDR3 is 18 residues. The V end was cut by 1 base, the J end by 5 bases, with 23 bases between. The CDR3 DNA is TGTGCCAGCAGCTTAGACAGCGGCAGGGGAGTCTTCGGGTATGGCTACACCTTC. Its translation is CASSLDSGRGVFGYGYTF. The full variable domain, in which reference TRBV7-2 and TRBJ1-2 provide the parts outside the CDR3, is GAGVSQSPSNKVTEKGKDVELRCDPISGHTALYWYRQSLGQGLEFLIYFQGNSAPDKSGLPSDRFSAERTGGSVSTLTIQRTQQEDSAVYLCASSLDSGRGVFGYGYTFGSGTRLTVV.

The table lists this clone with a count of one. V and J are TRBV18 and TRBJ2-2; 7 bases are a match to TRBD1. The germline gives CDR1 KGHSH, CDR2 LQKENI. The V and J ends lost 3 bases and 5 bases, in that order; junction bases with no gene match: 3. The CDR3 runs to 14 residues. CDR3 sequence (DNA): TGTGCCAGCTCACCCCAGGGACAGACCGGGGAGCTGTTTTTT. It encodes CASSPQGQTGELFF.

The chain links TRBV4-2 to TRBJ1-4, with D perhaps TRBD1 (5 bases). The CDR3 spans 16 residues. The germline gives CDR1 LGHNA, CDR2 YNFKEQ. V lost 0 bases and J 0 bases, leaving 8 bases between the germline ends. For the CDR3, the DNA is TGTGCCAGCAGCCAAGACCCAGGGCCAACTAATGAAAAACTGTTTTTT. Amino acid sequence: CASSQDPGPTNEKLFF.

The chain employs TRBV29-1 and TRBJ1-2, with 7 nucleotides matching TRBD1. The CDR3 is 12 residues long. Germline CDR1 reads SQVTM; CDR2 reads ANQGSEA. The ends lost 4 bases at V and 4 bases at J; junction bases unmatched: 3. In DNA form, the CDR3 reads TGCAGCGTTGTACAGGGGAGCTATGGCTACACCTTC. Its protein is CSVVQGSYGYTF. Looking up the rest from reference TRBV29-1 and TRBJ1-2 gives the full variable domain: SAVISQKPSRDICQRGTSLTIQCQVDSQVTMMFWYRQQPGQSLTLIATANQGSEATYESGFVIDKFPISRPNLTFSTLTVSNMSPEDSSIYLCSVVQGSYGYTFGSGTRLTVV.